This T cell receptor (beta chain) emerged from a study of blood T cell repertoires in COVID-19. Looking at the study overall: The samples span acute and convalescent COVID-19 from the United States, Italy and Spain. T cells, B-cell-depleted T cells, or PBMCs provided the cDNA or gDNA that served as material.

This CDR3 is 12 amino acids long. Germline loops: CDR1 LNHDA, CDR2 SQIVND (reference sequence). Trimming stripped 3 bases from V and 11 bases from J, with 8 bases between. Study processing details: Reference gene primer amplification gave nucleated cell count estimates. Measured with immunoSEQ multiplex PCR; TCRdb has only the in-frame clones, and not every one. The V and J calls and clone size were taken over from that table, and D and trimming were inferred from the DNA. The sample has roughly 200,000 clones, 81% seen once. This clone came up once. Sequencing was carried out using peripheral blood. This sequence originates from a woman older than 75 with acute or convalescent COVID-19. The V call is TRBV19, the J call TRBJ1-6; D call uncertain. CDR3 sequence: CASSMGGPPLHF. In nucleotides, the CDR3 is TGTGCCAGTAGTATGGGAGGGCCACCCCTCCACTTT.